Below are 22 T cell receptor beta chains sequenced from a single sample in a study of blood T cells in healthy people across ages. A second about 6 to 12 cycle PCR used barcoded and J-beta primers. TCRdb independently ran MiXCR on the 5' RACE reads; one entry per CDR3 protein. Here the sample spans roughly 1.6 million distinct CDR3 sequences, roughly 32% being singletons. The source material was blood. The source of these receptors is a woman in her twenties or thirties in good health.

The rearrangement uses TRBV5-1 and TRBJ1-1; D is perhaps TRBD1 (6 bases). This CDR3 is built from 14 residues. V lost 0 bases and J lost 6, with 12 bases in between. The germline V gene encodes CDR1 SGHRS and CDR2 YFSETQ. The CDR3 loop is CASSLGGGSSEAFF. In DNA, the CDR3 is TGCGCCAGCAGCTTGGGAGGGGGAAGCTCTGAAGCTTTCTTT.

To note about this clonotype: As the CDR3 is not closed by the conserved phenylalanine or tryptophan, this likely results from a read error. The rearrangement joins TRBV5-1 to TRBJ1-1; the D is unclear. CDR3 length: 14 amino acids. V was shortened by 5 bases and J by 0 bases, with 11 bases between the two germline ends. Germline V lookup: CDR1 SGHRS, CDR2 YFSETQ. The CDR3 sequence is CASSEGGLNTEAFL. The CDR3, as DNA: TGCGCCAGCAGTGAAGGAGGGTTGAACACTGAAGCTTTCTTG.

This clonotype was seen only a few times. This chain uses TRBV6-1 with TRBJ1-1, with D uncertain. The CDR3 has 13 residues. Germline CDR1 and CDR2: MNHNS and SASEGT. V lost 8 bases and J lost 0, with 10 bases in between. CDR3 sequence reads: CASGMGLNTEAFF. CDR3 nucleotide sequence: TGTGCCAGCGGAATGGGTCTGAACACTGAAGCTTTCTTT.

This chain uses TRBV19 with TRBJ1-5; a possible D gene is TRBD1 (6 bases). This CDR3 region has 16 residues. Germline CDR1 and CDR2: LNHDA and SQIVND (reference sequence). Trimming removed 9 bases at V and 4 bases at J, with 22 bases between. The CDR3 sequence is CASPGDGVSSNQPQHF. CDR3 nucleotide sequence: TGTGCCAGCCCAGGGGATGGTGTTAGTAGTAATCAGCCCCAGCATTTT. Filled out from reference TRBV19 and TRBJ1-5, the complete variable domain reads DGGITQSPKYLFRKEGQNVTLSCEQNLNHDAMYWYRQDPGQGLRLIYYSQIVNDFQKGDIAEGYSVSREKKESFPLTVTSAQKNPTAFYLCASPGDGVSSNQPQHFGDGTRLSIL.

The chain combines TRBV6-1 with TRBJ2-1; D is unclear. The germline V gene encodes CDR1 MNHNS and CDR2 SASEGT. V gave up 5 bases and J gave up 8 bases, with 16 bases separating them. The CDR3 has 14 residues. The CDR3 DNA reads TGTGCCAGCAGTCCCCGGGCCCCCTCGGATGAGCAGTTCTTC. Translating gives CASSPRAPSDEQFF.

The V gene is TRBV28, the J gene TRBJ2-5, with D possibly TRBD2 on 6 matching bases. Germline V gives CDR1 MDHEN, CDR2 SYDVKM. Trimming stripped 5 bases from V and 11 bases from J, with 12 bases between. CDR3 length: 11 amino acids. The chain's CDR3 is CASSGWEEQYF. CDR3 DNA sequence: TGTGCCAGCAGTGGGTGGGAGGAGCAGTACTTC.

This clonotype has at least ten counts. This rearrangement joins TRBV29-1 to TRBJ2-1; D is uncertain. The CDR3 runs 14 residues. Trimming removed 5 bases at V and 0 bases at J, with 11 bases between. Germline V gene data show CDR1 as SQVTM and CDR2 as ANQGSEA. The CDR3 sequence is CSVIFPSSYNEQFF. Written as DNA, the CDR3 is TGCAGCGTTATCTTCCCGAGCTCCTACAATGAGCAGTTCTTC.

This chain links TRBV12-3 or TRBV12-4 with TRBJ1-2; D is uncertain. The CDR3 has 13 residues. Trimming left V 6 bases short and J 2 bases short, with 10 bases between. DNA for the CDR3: TGTGCCAGCAGATCGGTGTTCAACTATGGCTACACCTTC. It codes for CASRSVFNYGYTF.

CDR3 residues: CATSRTGGVYEQYF. For the CDR3, the DNA is TGTGCCACCTCGAGGACAGGGGGCGTTTACGAGCAGTACTTC. The V and J genes are TRBV19 and TRBJ2-7, with TRBD1 matching 11 bases. With 10 bases clipped from V and 4 bases from J, the junction kept 9 bases outside the gene matches. The germline gives CDR1 LNHDA, CDR2 SQIVND (reference sequence). This CDR3 has 14 amino acids.

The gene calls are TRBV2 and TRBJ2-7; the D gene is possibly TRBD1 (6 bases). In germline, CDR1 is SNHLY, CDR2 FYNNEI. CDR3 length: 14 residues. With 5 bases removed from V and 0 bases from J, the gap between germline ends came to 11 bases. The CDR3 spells CASSLRTVSYEQYF. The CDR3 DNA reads TGTGCCAGCAGTTTGAGGACAGTCTCCTACGAGCAGTACTTC.

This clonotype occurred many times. The CDR3 nucleotides read TGCAGCGTGAGGGTAGCATCCGAGCAGTACTTC. Protein sequence: CSVRVASEQYF. The rearrangement links TRBV29-1 to TRBJ2-7; tentative D call: TRBD2 (5 bases). The CDR3 has 11 residues. Germline V CDR1 and CDR2: SQVTM, ANQGSEA. The V and J ends lost 6 bases and 6 bases respectively, with 12 bases between them.

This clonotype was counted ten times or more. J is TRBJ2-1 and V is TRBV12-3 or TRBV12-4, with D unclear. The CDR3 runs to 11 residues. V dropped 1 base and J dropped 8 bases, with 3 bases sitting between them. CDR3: CASSLVYEQFF. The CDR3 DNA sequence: TGTGCCAGCAGTTTAGTGTATGAGCAGTTCTTC.

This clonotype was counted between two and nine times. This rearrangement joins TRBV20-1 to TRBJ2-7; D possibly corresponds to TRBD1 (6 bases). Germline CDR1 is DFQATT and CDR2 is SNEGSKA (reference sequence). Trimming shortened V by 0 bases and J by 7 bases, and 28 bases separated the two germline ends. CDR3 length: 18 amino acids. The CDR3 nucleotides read TGCAGTGCTAGAGATCTAACGGCGAGCTGGGGGCAGGGGCGGGAGCAGTACTTC. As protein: CSARDLTASWGQGREQYF.

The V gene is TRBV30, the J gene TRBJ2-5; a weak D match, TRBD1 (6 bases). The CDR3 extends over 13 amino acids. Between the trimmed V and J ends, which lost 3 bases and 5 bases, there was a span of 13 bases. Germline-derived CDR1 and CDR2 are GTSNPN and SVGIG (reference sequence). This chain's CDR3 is CAWSRGPGETQYF. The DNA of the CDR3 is TGTGCCTGGAGCAGGGGACCGGGGGAGACCCAGTACTTC. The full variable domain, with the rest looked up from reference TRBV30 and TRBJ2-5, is SQTIHQWPATLVQPVGSPLSLECTVEGTSNPNLYWYRQAAGRGLQLLFYSVGIGQISSEVPQNLSASRPQDRQFILSSKKLLLSDSGFYLCAWSRGPGETQYFGPGTRLLVL.

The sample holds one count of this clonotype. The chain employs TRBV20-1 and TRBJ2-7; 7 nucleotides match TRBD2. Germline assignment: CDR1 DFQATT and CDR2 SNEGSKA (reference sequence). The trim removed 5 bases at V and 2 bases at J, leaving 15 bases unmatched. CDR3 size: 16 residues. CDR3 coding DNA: TGCAGTGCTGGGGGGAAGCCCGGGACTACACCCTACGAGCAGTACTTC. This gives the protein CSAGGKPGTTPYEQYF.

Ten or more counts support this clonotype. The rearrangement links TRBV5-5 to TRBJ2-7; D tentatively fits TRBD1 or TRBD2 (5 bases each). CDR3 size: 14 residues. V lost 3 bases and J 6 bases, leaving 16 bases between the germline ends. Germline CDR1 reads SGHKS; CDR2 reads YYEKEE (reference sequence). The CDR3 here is CASSSGTAGLEQYF. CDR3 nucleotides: TGTGCCAGCAGCTCCGGGACGGCCGGTCTCGAGCAGTACTTC. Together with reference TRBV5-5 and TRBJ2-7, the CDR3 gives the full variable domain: DAGVTQSPTHLIKTRGQQVTLRCSPISGHKSVSWYQQVLGQGPQFIFQYYEKEERGRGNFPDRFSARQFPNYSSELNVNALLLGDSALYLCASSSGTAGLEQYFGPGTRLTVT.

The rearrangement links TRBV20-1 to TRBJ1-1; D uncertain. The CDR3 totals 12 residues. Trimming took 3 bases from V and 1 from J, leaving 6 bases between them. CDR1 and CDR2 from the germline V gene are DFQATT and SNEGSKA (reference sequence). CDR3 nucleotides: TGCAGTGCTAGTCACAGGAACACTGAAGCTTTCTTT. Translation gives CSASHRNTEAFF.

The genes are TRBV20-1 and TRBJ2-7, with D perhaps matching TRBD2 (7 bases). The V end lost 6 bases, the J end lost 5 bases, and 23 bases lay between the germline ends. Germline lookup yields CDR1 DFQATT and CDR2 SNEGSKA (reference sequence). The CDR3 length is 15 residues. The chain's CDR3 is CSAQMEKGGRNEQYF. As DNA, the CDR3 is TGCAGTGCGCAAATGGAAAAGGGGGGGCGGAACGAGCAGTACTTC.

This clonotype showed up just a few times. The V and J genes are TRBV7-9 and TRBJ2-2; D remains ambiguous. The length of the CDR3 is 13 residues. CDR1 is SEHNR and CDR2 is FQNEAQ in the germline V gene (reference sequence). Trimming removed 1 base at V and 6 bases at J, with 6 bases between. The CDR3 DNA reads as TGTGCCAGCAGCTTAGGCAGCGCCGGGGAGCTGTTTTTT. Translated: CASSLGSAGELFF. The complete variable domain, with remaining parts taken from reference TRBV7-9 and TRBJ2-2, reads DTGVSQNPRHKITKRGQNVTFRCDPISEHNRLYWYRQTLGQGPEFLTYFQNEAQLEKSRLLSDRFSAERPKGSFSTLEIQRTEQGDSAMYLCASSLGSAGELFFGEGSRLTVL.

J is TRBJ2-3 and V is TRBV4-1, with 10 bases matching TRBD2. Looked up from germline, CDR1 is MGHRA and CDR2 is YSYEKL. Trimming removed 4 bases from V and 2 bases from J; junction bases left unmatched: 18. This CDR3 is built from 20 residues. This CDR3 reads CASSPGRLAGAAGFTDTQYF. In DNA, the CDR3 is TGCGCCAGCAGCCCGGGGAGGCTAGCGGGGGCCGCAGGGTTCACAGATACGCAGTATTTT.

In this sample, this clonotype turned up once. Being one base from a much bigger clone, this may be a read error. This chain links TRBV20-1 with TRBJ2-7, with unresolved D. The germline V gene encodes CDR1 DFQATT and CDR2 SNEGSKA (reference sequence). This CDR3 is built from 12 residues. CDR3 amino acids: CRAANPGYEQYF. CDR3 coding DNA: TGCAGGGCCGCGAACCCTGGGTACGAGCAGTACTTC.

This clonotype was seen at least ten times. The CDR3 is CASSQVTGLVDTQYF. As DNA, the CDR3 is TGCGCCAGCAGCCAAGTCACGGGATTAGTGGATACGCAGTATTTT. The chain combines TRBV4-1 with TRBJ2-3, with D possibly matching TRBD2 (5 bases). This CDR3 is 15 amino acids long. V was pared by 1 base and J by 6 bases, with 14 bases between. CDR1 MGHRA and CDR2 YSYEKL come from the germline V gene.